This T cell receptor beta chain was retrieved from a study of identical twins. TCRdb reprocessed the 5' RACE reads with MiXCR, giving one entry per CDR3 protein. The sample records 280,000 or so distinct CDR3 sequences, 8% to 9% being singletons. The CDR3 is made up of 19 amino acids. Germline trimming cut 0 bases from V and 5 bases from J; bases unmatched to any gene: 12. CDR1 is SGHRS, CDR2 YFSETQ, per germline. This clonotype was counted at least ten times. What it recognizes is unknown. Notes on the study in general: Sequences that were out-of-frame, alpha and twin-shared displayed an excess of low generation probability. Out-of-frame TCR alpha sharing in monozygotic twins exceeded recombination model predictions.

These same records also appear under a second study, on yellow fever vaccine responses in identical twins.

Source material: memory (CD45RO+) T cells sorted from blood. The clonotype was recovered from a woman in her late teens or twenties in good health. V and J are TRBV5-1 and TRBJ1-6, with TRBD1 identical over 9 bases. The chain's CDR3 is CASSLVPPGQGLDNSPLHF. CDR3 DNA: TGCGCCAGCAGCTTGGTTCCCCCGGGACAGGGATTGGATAATTCACCCCTCCACTTT.